What follows describes a single TCR beta chain. Antigen specificity is unknown. Germline CDR1 MDHEN, CDR2 SYDVKM. The CDR3 sequence is 14 residues long. With 8 bases clipped from V and 1 base from J, the junction kept 6 bases outside the gene matches. Profiled with immunoSEQ multiplex PCR; TCRdb holds only in-frame clones, not every one. This sample has about 95,000 clones; around 67% occur once, and the top ten carry 35% to 55%. The data belong to a study of shared clonotypes between healthy human individuals. Study-level findings and limits: Non-shared clonotypes had lower generation probabilities than clonotypes shared by all four sorted-subset donors. Sharing across a handful of donors was seen in roughly 5% of naive CD4 clonotypes.

CD45RO+ cells and CCR7-negative CD45RA+ TemRA cells were combined as CD8 memory. The chain employs TRBV28 and TRBJ2-7; 9 nucleotides align to TRBD2. This receptor was obtained from a man aged 30 to 39 in good health. The sample taken for sequencing was memory CD8+ T cells sorted from blood. Subset of the sample: CD45RO+ cells pooled with CCR7-negative TemRA cells. The CDR3 DNA is TGTGCCAGCTGTAGTAGCGGGAGATCCTACGAGCAGTACTTC. Its translation is CASCSSGRSYEQYF.